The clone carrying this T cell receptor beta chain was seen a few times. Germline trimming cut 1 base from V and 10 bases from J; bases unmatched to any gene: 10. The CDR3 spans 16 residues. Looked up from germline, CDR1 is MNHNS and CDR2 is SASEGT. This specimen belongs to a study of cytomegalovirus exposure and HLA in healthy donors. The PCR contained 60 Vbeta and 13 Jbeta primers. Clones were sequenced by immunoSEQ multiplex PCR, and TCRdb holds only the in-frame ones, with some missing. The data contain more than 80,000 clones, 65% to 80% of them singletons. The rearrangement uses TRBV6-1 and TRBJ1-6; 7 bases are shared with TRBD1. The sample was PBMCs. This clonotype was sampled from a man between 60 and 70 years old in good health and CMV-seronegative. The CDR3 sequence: CASSEEAGGGLSPLHF. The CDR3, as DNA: TGTGCCAGCAGTGAAGAGGCAGGGGGAGGATTGTCACCCCTCCACTTT.